The source of this T cell receptor (beta chain) is a study of blood T cell repertoires in COVID-19. Overall study: In each case, the material was cDNA or gDNA derived from T cells, B-cell-depleted T cells, or PBMCs.

The assay was immunoSEQ multiplex PCR, and TCRdb's table has in-frame clones only and misses some. Among 400,000 to 550,000 clones listed, about 89% were seen once. Trimming took 2 bases from V and 3 from J, leaving 14 bases between them. The CDR3 is 15 residues long. CDR1 SGHKS and CDR2 YYEKEE come from the germline V gene (reference sequence). Source material: peripheral blood. The receptor's source is a woman in her thirties with acute or convalescent COVID-19. The chain carries TRBV5-5 and TRBJ1-2; no reliable D call. This CDR3 is CASSFLGSLDYGYTF. In DNA, the CDR3 is TGTGCCAGCAGCTTTTTGGGCAGCCTTGACTATGGCTACACCTTC.